This TCR beta chain came from a study of blood T cell repertoires in COVID-19. As for the study in general: The origin of the acute and convalescent COVID-19 samples was the United States, Italy and Spain.

This CDR3 is built from 15 residues. The ends lost 4 bases at V and 4 bases at J; junction bases unmatched: 7. CDR1 and CDR2 from the germline V gene are SGHNT and YYREEE (reference sequence). The study drew participants aged about 18 to 95 years from approximately 23 US areas. Cohort allocation depended upon clinical history that participants reported. Two consecutive negative NP/OP PCR tests, clearance, or resolved symptoms defined Cohort 3 recovery. This clone appeared a few times. TCRdb keeps only in-frame clones here, not all; method: immunoSEQ multiplex PCR. The sample records roughly 360,000 clones, 75% to 90% being singletons.

V and J are TRBV5-4 and TRBJ2-1, with 8 positions matching TRBD1. The sequenced material came from PBMCs or T cells enriched from blood (not recorded which). This clonotype was sampled from a woman aged 45-60 years who had recovered from COVID-19. The CDR3 DNA follows: TGTGCCAGCAGCATAGACAGGGGCAGGTACAATGAGCAGTTCTTC. It specifies CASSIDRGRYNEQFF.